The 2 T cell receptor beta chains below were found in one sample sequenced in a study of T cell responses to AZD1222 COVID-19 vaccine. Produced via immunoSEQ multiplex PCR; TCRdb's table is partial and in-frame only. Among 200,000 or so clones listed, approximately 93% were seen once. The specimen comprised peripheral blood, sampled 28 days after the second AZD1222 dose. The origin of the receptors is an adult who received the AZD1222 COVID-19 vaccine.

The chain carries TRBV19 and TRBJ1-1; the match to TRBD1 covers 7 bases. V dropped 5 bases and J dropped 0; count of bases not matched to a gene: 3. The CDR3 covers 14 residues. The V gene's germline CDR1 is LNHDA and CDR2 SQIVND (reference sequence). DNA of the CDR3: TGTGCCAGTAGTTCGGGACAGTTGAACACTGAAGCTTTCTTT. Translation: CASSSGQLNTEAFF.

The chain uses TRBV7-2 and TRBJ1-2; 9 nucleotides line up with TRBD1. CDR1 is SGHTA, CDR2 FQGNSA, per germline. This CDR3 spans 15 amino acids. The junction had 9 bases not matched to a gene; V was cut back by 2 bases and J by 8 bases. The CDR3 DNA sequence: TGTGCCAGCAGCTTAATGAGAGGGACAGGGCAGGGCTACACCTTC. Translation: CASSLMRGTGQGYTF.